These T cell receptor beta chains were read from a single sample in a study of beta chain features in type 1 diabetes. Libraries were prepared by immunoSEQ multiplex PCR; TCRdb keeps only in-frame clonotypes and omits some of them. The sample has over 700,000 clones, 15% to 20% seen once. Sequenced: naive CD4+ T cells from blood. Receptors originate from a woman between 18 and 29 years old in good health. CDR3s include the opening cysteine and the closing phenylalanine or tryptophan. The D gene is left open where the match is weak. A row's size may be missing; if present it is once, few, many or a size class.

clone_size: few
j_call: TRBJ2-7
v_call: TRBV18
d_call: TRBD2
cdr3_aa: CASSPWGGEQYF
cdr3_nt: TGTGCCAGCTCACCATGGGGGGGCGAGCAGTACTTC

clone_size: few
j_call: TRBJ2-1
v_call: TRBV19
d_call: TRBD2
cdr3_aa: CASSIGASGNEQFF
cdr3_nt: TGTGCCAGTAGTATAGGGGCTAGCGGGAATGAGCAGTTCTTC

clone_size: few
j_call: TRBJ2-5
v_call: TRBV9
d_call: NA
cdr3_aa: CASSSGETQYF
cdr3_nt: TGTGCCAGCAGCTCGGGGGAGACCCAGTACTTC

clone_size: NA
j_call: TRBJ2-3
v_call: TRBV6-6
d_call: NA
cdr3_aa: CASIFSGSTDTQYF
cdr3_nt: TGTGCCAGCATCTTCAGCGGGAGCACAGATACGCAGTATTTT

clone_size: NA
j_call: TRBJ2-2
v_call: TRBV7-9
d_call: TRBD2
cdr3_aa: CASSRALILAGGPDGELFF
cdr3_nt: TGTGCCAGCAGCCGCGCCCTCATTCTAGCGGGAGGGCCGGACGGGGAGCTGTTTTTT

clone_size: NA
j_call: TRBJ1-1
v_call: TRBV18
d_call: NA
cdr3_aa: CASSSTPNTEAFF
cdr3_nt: TGTGCCAGCTCATCGACGCCTAACACTGAAGCTTTCTTT

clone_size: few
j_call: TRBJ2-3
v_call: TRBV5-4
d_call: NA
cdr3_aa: CASSLEGRPHTDTQYF
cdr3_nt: TGTGCCAGCAGCTTGGAGGGGAGGCCCCACACAGATACGCAGTATTTT

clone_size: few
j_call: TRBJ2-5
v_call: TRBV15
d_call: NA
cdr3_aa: CATSSSGLETQYF
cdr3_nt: TGTGCCACCAGCAGCTCAGGGTTGGAGACCCAGTACTTC

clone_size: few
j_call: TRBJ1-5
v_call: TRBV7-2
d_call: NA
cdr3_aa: CASSPQGGQPQHF
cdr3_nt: TGTGCCAGCAGCCCCCAAGGTGGGCAGCCCCAGCATTTT

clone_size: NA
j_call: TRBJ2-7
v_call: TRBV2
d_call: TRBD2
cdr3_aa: CASSRTSGPYEQYF
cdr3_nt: TGTGCCAGCAGCCGGACTAGCGGCCCCTACGAGCAGTACTTC

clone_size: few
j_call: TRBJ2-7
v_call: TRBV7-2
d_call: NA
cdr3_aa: CASSSDYFYEQYF
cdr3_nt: TGTGCCAGCAGCAGTGACTATTTCTACGAGCAGTACTTC

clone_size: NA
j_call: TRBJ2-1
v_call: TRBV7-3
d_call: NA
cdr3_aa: CASSLGGLREQFF
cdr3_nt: TGTGCCAGCAGCTTAGGGGGTCTACGGGAGCAGTTCTTC

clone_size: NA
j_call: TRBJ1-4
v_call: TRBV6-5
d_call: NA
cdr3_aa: CASSESSREWEKLFF
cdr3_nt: TGTGCCAGCAGCGAGTCATCTAGGGAGTGGGAAAAACTGTTTTTT

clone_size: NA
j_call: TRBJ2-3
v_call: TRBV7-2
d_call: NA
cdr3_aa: CASSFLPTDTQYF
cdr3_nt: TGTGCCAGCAGCTTTCTCCCCACAGATACGCAGTATTTT

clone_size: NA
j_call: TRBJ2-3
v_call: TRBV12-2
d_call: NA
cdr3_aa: CASRRIPQTGGETDTQYF
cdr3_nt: TGTGCAAGTCGCCGAATCCCCCAAACAGGGGGGGAGACAGATACGCAGTATTTT

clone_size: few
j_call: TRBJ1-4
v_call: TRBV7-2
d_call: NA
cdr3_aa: CASSLSNEKLFF
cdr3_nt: TGTGCCAGCAGCTTGAGTAATGAAAAACTGTTTTTT

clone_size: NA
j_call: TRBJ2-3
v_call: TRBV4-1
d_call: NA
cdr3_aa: CASSQGQVTDTQYF
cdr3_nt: TGCGCCAGCAGCCAAGGTCAAGTCACAGATACGCAGTATTTT

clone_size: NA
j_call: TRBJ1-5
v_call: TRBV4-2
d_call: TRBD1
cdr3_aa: CASSHIQGARDQPQHF
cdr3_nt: TGTGCCAGCAGCCACATACAGGGGGCCCGGGATCAGCCCCAGCATTTT

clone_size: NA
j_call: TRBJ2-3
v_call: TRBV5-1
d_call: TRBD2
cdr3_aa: CASRPGTSGGTDTQYF
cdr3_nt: TGCGCCAGCAGACCCGGGACTAGCGGAGGGACAGATACGCAGTATTTT

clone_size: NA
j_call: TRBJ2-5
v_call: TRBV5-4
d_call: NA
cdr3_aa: CASSMGLQGETQYF
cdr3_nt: TGTGCCAGCAGCATGGGACTACAGGGGGAGACCCAGTACTTC

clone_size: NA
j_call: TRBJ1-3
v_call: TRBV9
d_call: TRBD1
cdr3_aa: CASSPRGTGRIDTIYF
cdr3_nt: TGTGCCAGCAGCCCCCGGGGGACAGGGAGGATCGACACCATATATTTT

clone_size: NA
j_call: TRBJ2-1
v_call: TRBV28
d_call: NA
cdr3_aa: CASSLWSSRNEQFF
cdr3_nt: TGTGCCAGCAGTTTATGGTCTAGTCGCAATGAGCAGTTCTTC

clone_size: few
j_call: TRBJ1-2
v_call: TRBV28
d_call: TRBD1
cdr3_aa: CASSPGDSPYGYTF
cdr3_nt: TGTGCCAGCAGTCCGGGGGACAGCCCGTATGGCTACACCTTC

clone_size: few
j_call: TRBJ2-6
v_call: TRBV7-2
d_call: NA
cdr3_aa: CASSLARISRPPSGANVLTF
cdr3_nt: TGTGCCAGCAGCTTAGCTAGGATCTCTAGGCCGCCCTCTGGGGCCAACGTCCTGACTTTC

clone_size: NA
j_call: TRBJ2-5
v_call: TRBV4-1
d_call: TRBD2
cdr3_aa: CASSQERLSGSEETQYF
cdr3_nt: TGCGCCAGCAGCCAAGAGAGGCTTAGCGGGAGTGAAGAGACCCAGTACTTC

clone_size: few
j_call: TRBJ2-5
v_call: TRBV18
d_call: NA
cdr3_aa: CASSPEFQETQYF
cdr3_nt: TGTGCCAGCTCACCGGAATTCCAAGAGACCCAGTACTTC

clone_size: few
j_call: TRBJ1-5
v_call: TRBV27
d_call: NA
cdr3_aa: CASSLLPLGRNQPQHF
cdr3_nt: TGTGCCAGCAGTTTACTTCCCCTCGGGCGCAATCAGCCCCAGCATTTT

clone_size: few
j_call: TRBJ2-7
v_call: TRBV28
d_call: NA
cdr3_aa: CASSSIDGSYEQYF
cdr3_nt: TGTGCCAGCAGCTCTATTGACGGTTCCTACGAGCAGTACTTC

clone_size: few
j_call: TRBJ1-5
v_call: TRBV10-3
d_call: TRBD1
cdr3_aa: CAISDRQGLNQPQHF
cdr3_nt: TGTGCCATCAGTGACCGACAGGGACTGAATCAGCCCCAGCATTTT

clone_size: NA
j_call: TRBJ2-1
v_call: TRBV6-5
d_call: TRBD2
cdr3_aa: CASSYSLAGLNEQFF
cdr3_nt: TGTGCCAGCAGTTACTCTCTAGCGGGATTAAATGAGCAGTTCTTC

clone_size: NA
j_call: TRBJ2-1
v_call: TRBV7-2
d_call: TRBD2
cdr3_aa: CASSLLASGTDGEQFF
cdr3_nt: TGTGCCAGCAGCTTATTGGCTAGCGGGACTGACGGTGAGCAGTTCTTC

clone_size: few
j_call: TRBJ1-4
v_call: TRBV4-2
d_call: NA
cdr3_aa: CASSLRESNEKLFF
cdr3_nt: TGTGCCAGCAGCCTCAGGGAGTCTAATGAAAAACTGTTTTTT